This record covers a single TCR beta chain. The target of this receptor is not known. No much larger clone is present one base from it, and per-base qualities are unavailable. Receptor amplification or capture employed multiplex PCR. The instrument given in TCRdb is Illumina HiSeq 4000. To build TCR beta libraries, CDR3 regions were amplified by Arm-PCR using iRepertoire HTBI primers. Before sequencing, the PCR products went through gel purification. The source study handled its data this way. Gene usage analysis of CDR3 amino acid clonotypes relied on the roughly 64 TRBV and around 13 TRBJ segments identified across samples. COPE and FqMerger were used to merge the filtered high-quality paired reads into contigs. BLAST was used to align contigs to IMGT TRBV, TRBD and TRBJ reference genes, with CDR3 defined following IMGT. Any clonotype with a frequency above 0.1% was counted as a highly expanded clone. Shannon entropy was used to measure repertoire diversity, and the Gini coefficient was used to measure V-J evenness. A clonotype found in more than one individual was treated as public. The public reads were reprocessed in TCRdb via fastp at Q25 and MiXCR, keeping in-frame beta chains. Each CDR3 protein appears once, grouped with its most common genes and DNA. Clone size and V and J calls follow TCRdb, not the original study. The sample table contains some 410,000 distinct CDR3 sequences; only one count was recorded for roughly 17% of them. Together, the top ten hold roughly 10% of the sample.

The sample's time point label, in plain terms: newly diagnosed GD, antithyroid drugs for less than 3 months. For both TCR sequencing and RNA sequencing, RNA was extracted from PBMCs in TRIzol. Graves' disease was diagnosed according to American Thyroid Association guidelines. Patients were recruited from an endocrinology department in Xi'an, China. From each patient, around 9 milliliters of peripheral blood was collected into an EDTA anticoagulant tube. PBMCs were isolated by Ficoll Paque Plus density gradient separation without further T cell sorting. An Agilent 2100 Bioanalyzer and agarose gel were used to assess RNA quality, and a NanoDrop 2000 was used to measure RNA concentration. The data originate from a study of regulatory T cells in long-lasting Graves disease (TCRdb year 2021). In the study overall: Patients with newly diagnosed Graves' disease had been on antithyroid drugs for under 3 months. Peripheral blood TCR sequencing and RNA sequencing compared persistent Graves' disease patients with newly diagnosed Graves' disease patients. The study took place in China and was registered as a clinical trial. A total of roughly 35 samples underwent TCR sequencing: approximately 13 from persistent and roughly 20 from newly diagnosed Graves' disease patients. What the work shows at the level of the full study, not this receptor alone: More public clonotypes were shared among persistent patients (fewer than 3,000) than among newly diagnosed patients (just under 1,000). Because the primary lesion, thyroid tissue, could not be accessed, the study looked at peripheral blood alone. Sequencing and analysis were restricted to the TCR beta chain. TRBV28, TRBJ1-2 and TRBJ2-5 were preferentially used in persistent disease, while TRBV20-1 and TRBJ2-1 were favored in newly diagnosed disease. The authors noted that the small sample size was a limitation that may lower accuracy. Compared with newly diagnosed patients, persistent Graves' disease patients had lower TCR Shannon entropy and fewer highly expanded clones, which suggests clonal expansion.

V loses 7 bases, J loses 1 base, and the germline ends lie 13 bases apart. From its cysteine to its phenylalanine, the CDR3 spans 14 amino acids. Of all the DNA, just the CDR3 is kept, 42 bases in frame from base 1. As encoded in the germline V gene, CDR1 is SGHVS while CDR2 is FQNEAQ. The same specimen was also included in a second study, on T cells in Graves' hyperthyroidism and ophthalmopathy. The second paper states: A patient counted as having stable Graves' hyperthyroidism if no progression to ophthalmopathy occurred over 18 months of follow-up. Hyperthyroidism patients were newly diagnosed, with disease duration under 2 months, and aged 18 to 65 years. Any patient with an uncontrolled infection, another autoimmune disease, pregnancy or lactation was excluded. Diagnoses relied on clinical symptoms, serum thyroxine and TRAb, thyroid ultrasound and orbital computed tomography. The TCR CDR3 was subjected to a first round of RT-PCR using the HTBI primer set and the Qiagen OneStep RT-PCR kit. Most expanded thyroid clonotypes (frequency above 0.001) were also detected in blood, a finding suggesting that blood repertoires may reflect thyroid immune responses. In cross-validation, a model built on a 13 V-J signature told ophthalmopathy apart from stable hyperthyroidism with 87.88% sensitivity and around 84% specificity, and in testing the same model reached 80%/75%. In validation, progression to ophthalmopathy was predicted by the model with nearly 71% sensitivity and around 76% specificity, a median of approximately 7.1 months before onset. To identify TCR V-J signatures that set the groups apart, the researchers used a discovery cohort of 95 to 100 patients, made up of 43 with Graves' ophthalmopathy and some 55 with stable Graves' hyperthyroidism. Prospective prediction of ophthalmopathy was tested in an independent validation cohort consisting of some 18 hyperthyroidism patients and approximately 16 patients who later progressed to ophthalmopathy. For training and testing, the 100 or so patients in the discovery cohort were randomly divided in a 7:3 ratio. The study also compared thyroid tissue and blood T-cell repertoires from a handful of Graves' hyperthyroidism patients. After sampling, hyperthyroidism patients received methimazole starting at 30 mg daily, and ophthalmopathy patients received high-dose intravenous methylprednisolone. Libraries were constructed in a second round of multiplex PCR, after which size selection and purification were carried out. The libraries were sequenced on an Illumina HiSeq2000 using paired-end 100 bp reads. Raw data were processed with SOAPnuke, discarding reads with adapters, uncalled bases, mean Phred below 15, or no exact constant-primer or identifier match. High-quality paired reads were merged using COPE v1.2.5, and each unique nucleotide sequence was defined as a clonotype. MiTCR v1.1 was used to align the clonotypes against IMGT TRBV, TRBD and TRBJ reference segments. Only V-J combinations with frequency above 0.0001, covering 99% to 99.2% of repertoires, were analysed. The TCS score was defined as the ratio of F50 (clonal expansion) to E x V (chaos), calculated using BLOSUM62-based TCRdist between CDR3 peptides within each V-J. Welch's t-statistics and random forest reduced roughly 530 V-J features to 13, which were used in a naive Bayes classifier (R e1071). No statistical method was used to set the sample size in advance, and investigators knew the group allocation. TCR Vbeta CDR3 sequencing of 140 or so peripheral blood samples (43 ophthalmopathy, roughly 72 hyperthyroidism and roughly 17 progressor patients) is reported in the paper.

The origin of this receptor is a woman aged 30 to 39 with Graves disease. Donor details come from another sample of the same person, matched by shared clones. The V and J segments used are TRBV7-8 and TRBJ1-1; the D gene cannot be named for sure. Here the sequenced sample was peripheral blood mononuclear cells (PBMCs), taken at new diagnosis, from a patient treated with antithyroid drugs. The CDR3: CASNHPRQNTEAFF. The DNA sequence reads TGTGCCAGCAACCACCCCCGACAGAACACTGAAGCTTTCTTT.